The rows below give T cell receptor beta chains drawn from one sample of a study of T cells in Graves' hyperthyroidism and ophthalmopathy. MiXCR was run by TCRdb on the multiplex PCR reads, yielding one entry per CDR3 protein. In the table there are approximately 370,000 distinct CDR3 sequences, about a sixth of which are singletons. The specimen sequenced was blood. These receptors came from a woman in her 30s with Graves' hyperthyroidism that later progressed to Graves' ophthalmopathy. The CDR3 runs from the conserved cysteine through the conserved F or W. D genes are given only for firm matches. Not every row has a clone size; where given, it reads once, few, many or a size class.

>.|TRBJ1-6|.|TRBV5-5|15
CASSLETLRQSPLHF
TGTGCCAGCAGCTTAGAGACTCTGAGACAATCACCCCTCCACTTT
>many|TRBJ2-7|.|TRBV10-3|15
CAISELGLLGYEQYF
TGTGCCATCAGTGAGCTTGGACTACTGGGTTACGAGCAGTACTTC
>few|TRBJ1-1|.|TRBV4-1|14
CASTSYGGQTEAFF
TGCGCCAGCACCTCATACGGGGGGCAGACTGAAGCTTTCTTT
>many|TRBJ2-1|TRBD2|TRBV5-1|15
CASSLDSGSINEQFF
TGCGCCAGCAGCTTGGATAGCGGGAGTATAAATGAGCAGTTCTTC
>many|TRBJ1-4|.|TRBV30|13
CAWSEDPNEKLFF
TGTGCCTGGAGTGAGGACCCCAATGAAAAACTGTTTTTT
>many|TRBJ2-7|.|TRBV28|14
CASSYTVKIYEQYF
TGTGCCAGCAGTTACACCGTGAAGATTTACGAGCAGTACTTC
>.|TRBJ2-7|TRBD2|TRBV28|13
CVSSLAGYYEQYF
TGTGTCAGCAGTTTAGCGGGGTACTACGAGCAGTACTTC
>many|TRBJ2-5|.|TRBV5-1|14
CASSLVPGPETQYF
TGCGCCAGCAGCTTGGTTCCGGGACCGGAGACCCAGTACTTC
>many|TRBJ2-7|TRBD1|TRBV6-1|16
CASIERDRKLTYEQYF
TGTGCCAGCATAGAAAGGGACAGAAAACTAACCTACGAGCAGTACTTC
>many|TRBJ1-4|TRBD1|TRBV29-1|14
CSVARGGTNEKLFF
TGCAGCGTTGCCAGGGGGGGAACTAATGAAAAACTGTTTTTT
>few|TRBJ2-1|TRBD1|TRBV18|16
CASSLRTGVINYEQFF
TGTGCCAGCTCACTGAGGACAGGGGTAATTAACTATGAGCAGTTCTTC
>many|TRBJ1-3|.|TRBV19|16
CASSIGPTKYGNTIYF
TGTGCCAGTAGTATAGGGCCAACTAAGTATGGAAACACCATATATTTT
>many|TRBJ1-5|.|TRBV2|13
CASSFNSNQPQHF
TGTGCCAGCAGTTTTAATAGCAATCAGCCCCAGCATTTT
>many|TRBJ2-3|.|TRBV2|15
CASREQGIGTDTQYF
TGTGCCAGCAGAGAACAGGGAATTGGCACAGATACGCAGTATTTT
>few|TRBJ2-2|TRBD1|TRBV3-1|16
CASSRTGGGNTGELFF
TGTGCCAGCAGCCGGACAGGGGGCGGTAACACCGGGGAGCTGTTTTTT
>.|TRBJ2-3|.|TRBV20-1|12
CSAPGAQDTQYF
TGCAGTGCTCCGGGGGCGCAAGATACGCAGTATTTT
>few|TRBJ2-1|.|TRBV18|17
CASSPSPGLTNRDEQFF
TGTGCCAGCTCACCTTCCCCGGGGCTTACAAATCGCGATGAGCAGTTCTTC
>.|TRBJ1-5|TRBD1|TRBV28|15
CASSEGTGGIQPQHF
TGTGCCAGCAGTGAAGGGACAGGGGGTATTCAGCCCCAGCATTTT
>few|TRBJ2-5|TRBD2|TRBV9|15
CASSERAGGPETQYF
TGTGCCAGCAGCGAGAGGGCGGGAGGGCCGGAGACCCAGTACTTC
>few|TRBJ1-6|.|TRBV25-1|15
CASSDGGFGNSPLHF
TGTGCCAGCAGTGACGGGGGCTTTGGAAATTCACCCCTCCACTTT
>many|TRBJ2-1|TRBD1|TRBV5-1|16
CASSMGQGASYNEQFF
TGCGCCAGCAGCATGGGACAGGGGGCCTCCTACAATGAGCAGTTCTTC
>.|TRBJ2-3|.|TRBV4-2|18
CASSRGPGFGESTDTQYF
TGTGCCAGCAGTCGGGGCCCAGGATTTGGGGAAAGCACAGATACGCAGTATTTT
>many|TRBJ2-5|TRBD1|TRBV2|16
CASSDPRTGPQETQYF
TGTGCCAGCAGTGACCCTCGGACAGGGCCCCAAGAGACCCAGTACTTC
>.|TRBJ2-7|.|TRBV3-1|14
CASSQGIGTNEQYF
TGTGCCAGCAGCCAAGGTATTGGGACAAACGAGCAGTACTTC
>.|TRBJ2-2|.|TRBV5-1|14
CASSLNSNTGELFF
TGCGCCAGCAGCTTGAACTCTAACACCGGGGAGCTGTTTTTT